These 13 T cell receptor beta chains came from one sample sequenced in a study of T cell repertoires in cytomegalovirus infection. MiXCR, run by TCRdb on the reads, gives a single entry per CDR3 protein. The sample has some 100,000 distinct CDR3 sequences, less than 25% seen once. The specimen sequenced was CD8+ T cells from PBMCs. The receptors come from a human donor in good health (CMV status not recorded). Some clones in this sample may be carry-over from other donors' samples.

This chain links TRBV27 with TRBJ2-3; TRBD2 matches at 10 bases. This CDR3 spans 17 amino acids. V lost 7 bases and J lost 5; bases outside the gene matches: 15. The germline V gene has CDR1 MNHEY and CDR2 SMNVEV (reference sequence). The CDR3 nucleotides are TGTGCCAGCAATGAGCTAGCGGGGGTCCAAGGCGAAGATACGCAGTATTTT. The encoded protein is CASNELAGVQGEDTQYF.

The CDR3 here is CASSYSSTGTSGTSEQFF. DNA of the CDR3: TGTGCCAGCAGTTACTCTTCGACGGGGACTAGCGGGACAAGTGAGCAGTTCTTC. The V gene is TRBV6-2 or TRBV6-3, the J gene TRBJ2-1; 13 bases match TRBD2. The trim removed 0 bases at V and 9 bases at J, leaving 11 bases unmatched. This CDR3 is built from 18 residues. Germline loops: CDR1 MNHEY, CDR2 SVGEGT.

V gene TRBV7-3 combines with J gene TRBJ2-5; 7 bases align to TRBD2. Unmatched junction bases numbered 3, after V lost 2 bases and J lost 0 bases. The CDR3 runs to 15 residues. The germline CDR1 and CDR2 sequences are SGHTA and FQGTGA. CDR3 sequence (DNA): TGTGCCAGCAGCTTAGTGGGAGGGGACCAAGAGACCCAGTACTTC. Residues: CASSLVGGDQETQYF.

This clonotype occurred many times. The CDR3 loop is CASSQDGRSSYNEQFF. The CDR3 DNA follows: TGCGCCAGCAGCCAAGATGGGCGTTCCTCCTACAATGAGCAGTTCTTC. This chain connects TRBV4-3 to TRBJ2-1; D unclear. Germline CDR1 reads LGHNA; CDR2 reads YSLEER. With 0 bases removed from V and 0 bases from J, the gap between germline ends came to 9 bases. The CDR3 consists of 16 residues.

This clonotype was found a few times. The V and J genes are TRBV7-9 and TRBJ2-7, with 7 bases that match TRBD1. From germline, CDR1 is SEHNR and CDR2 FQNEAQ (reference sequence). V trimming: 4 bases; J trimming: 0 bases; junction bases outside the gene matches: 3. CDR3 size: 14 residues. CDR3 region: CASSSGQSSYEQYF. CDR3 coding DNA: TGTGCCAGCAGCTCGGGACAGAGCTCCTACGAGCAGTACTTC. The variable domain in full, with the rest retrieved from reference TRBV7-9 and TRBJ2-7, is DTGVSQNPRHKITKRGQNVTFRCDPISEHNRLYWYRQTLGQGPEFLTYFQNEAQLEKSRLLSDRFSAERPKGSFSTLEIQRTEQGDSAMYLCASSSGQSSYEQYFGPGTRLTVT.

The sample holds a few counts of this clonotype. The chain couples TRBV4-1 to TRBJ1-1; D remains unclear. The germline V gene encodes CDR1 MGHRA and CDR2 YSYEKL. The CDR3 sequence is 15 residues long. Trimming removed 1 base at V and 1 base at J, with 10 bases between. CDR3 nucleotide sequence: TGCGCCAGCAGCCAAGCCCGGACCGGGAACACTGAAGCTTTCTTT. This encodes CASSQARTGNTEAFF.

In this sample, this clonotype turned up a few times. V gene TRBV27 combines with J gene TRBJ2-7; 7 nucleotides match TRBD1. CDR1 is MNHEY, CDR2 SMNVEV, per germline (reference sequence). The CDR3 has 13 residues. Trimming cost V 3 bases and J 3 bases; bases outside gene matches: 2. CDR3 region: CASSLGQNYEQYF. The CDR3, as DNA: TGTGCCAGCAGTTTGGGACAGAACTACGAGCAGTACTTC.

In its sample, this clonotype was seen many times. This chain connects TRBV25-1 to TRBJ2-1; 10 bases are shared with TRBD1. The CDR3 contains 14 residues. The junction had 4 bases not matched to a gene; V was cut back by 3 bases and J by 8 bases. Germline CDR1 and CDR2: MGHDK and SYGVNS. The CDR3 loop reads CASSDGTGVDEQFF. The CDR3, as DNA: TGTGCCAGCAGTGACGGGACAGGGGTCGATGAGCAGTTCTTC.

This clonotype was detected a few times. This chain links TRBV29-1 with TRBJ1-5; no clear D gene. V was cut by 0 bases and J by 4 bases, with 10 bases left in between. The CDR3 consists of 14 residues. Germline CDR1 is SQVTM and CDR2 is ANQGSEA. CDR3 in amino acids: CSVEDPESNQPQHF. CDR3 DNA: TGCAGCGTTGAAGATCCGGAATCTAATCAGCCCCAGCATTTT.

The sample holds a few counts of this clonotype. The chain links TRBV27 to TRBJ2-3; TRBD2 matches at 10 bases. The CDR3 covers 15 residues. Germline V gives CDR1 MNHEY, CDR2 SMNVEV (reference sequence). V lost 4 bases to trimming and J lost 3 bases; unmatched junction nucleotides: 4. The CDR3 here is CASSSLAGETDTQYF. The CDR3 bases are TGTGCCAGCAGTTCCCTAGCGGGGGAAACAGATACGCAGTATTTT.

This clonotype was detected a few times. The chain combines TRBV11-2 with TRBJ2-5; 7 bases map to TRBD2. The CDR3 has 15 amino acids. Germline V gene data show CDR1 as SGHAT and CDR2 as FQNNGV. J was trimmed by 3 bases and V by 4 bases; bases with no gene match: 8. CDR3 nucleotide sequence: TGTGCCAGCAGCTCCTGGGGGGGACTAAAAGAGACCCAGTACTTC. Encoded protein: CASSSWGGLKETQYF.

This clonotype was detected a few times. V usage is TRBV27 and J usage is TRBJ2-7; 8 nucleotides agree with TRBD2. Germline V lookup: CDR1 MNHEY, CDR2 SMNVEV (reference sequence). CDR3 length: 15 amino acids. The J segment lost 7 bases and the V segment lost 3 bases, leaving 11 bases of the junction unmatched. The CDR3 nucleotides read TGTGCCAGCAGTTTGAAGGACGGGAGGGCGCGGGAGCAGTACTTC. Translating it yields CASSLKDGRAREQYF.

This chain links TRBV29-1 with TRBJ2-7; D assignment may be TRBD1 or TRBD2 (5 bases each). The CDR3 extends over 14 amino acids. Germline CDR1 reads SQVTM; CDR2 reads ANQGSEA. V was trimmed by 7 bases and J by 0 bases, leaving 16 bases between them. The CDR3 here is CSAGTVESSYEQYF. As DNA, the CDR3 is TGCAGCGCAGGGACGGTCGAGAGCTCCTACGAGCAGTACTTC.